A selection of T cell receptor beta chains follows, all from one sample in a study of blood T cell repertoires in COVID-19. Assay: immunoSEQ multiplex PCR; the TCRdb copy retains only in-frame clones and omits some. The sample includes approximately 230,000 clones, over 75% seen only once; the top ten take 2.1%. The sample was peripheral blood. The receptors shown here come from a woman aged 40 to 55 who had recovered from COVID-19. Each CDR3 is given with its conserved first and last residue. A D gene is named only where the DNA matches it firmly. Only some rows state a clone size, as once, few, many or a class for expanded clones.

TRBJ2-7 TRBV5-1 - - TGCGCCAGCAGCTCCTATACTAAACCCGAGCAGTACTTC CASSSYTKPEQYF
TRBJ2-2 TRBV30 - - TGTGCCTGGAGGGCTGGACAGAACACCGGGGAGCTGTTTTTT CAWRAGQNTGELFF
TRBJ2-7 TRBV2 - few TGTGCCAGCAGTTGGCCGCCCTACGAGCAGTACTTC CASSWPPYEQYF
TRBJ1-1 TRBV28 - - TGTGCCAGCAGTTTGGTCCGGGGGGCGAACACTGAAGCTTTCTTT CASSLVRGANTEAFF
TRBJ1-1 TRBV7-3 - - TGTGCCAGCAGCTTAAGCCCGTTAGAGGGCGCTGAAGCTTTCTTT CASSLSPLEGAEAFF
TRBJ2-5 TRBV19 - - TGTGCCAGTAGTATTCCCAGCAGGGTCCAGTACTTC CASSIPSRVQYF
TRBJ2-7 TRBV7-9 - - TGTGCCAGCAGCCCCCGACAGTACTCCTACGAGCAGTACTTC CASSPRQYSYEQYF
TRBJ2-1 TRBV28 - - TGTGCCAGCAGTTTTAGGCGAGGCAATGAGCAGTTCTTC CASSFRRGNEQFF
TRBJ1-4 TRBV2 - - TGTGCCAGCAGTGCGGGGGGAGTCGTGGAAAAACTGTTTTTT CASSAGGVVEKLFF
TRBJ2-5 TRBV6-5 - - TGTGCCAGCAGTTACAATGTGGGGGGGCTAGAAGAGACCCAGTACTTC CASSYNVGGLEETQYF
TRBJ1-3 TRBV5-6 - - TGTGCCAGCAGCTTTACTTCATCTGCTGGAAACACCATATATTTT CASSFTSSAGNTIYF
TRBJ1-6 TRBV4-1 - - TGCGCCAGCAGCCAAGATCACGGGGGGCCGTTGAAAGGTTCACCCCTCCACTTT CASSQDHGGPLKGSPLHF
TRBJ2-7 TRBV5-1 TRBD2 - TGCGCCAGCAGCTTGGACGCGGGAGAGGCATACGAGCAGTACTTC CASSLDAGEAYEQYF
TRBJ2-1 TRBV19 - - TGTGCCAGTAGGCCTGCCCCCGGTGAGGGCCGCAATGAGCAGTTCTTC CASRPAPGEGRNEQFF
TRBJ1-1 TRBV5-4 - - TGTGCCAGCAGCTTGGATGGCAGGGCGAACACTGAAGCTTTCTTT CASSLDGRANTEAFF
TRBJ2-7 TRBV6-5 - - TGTGCCAGCAGGCTTGGACATCGTTACGAGCAGTACTTC CASRLGHRYEQYF
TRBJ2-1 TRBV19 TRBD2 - TGTGCCAGTAGTCGGGCTAGCGGGTCGACCTACAATGAGCAGTTCTTC CASSRASGSTYNEQFF
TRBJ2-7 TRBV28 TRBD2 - TGTGCCAGCACCTCCTACCGACTAGCGGGGAGATCCTACGAGCAGTACTTC CASTSYRLAGRSYEQYF
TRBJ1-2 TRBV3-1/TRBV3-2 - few TGTGCCAGCAGCCAGAGTAACTATGGCTACACCTTC CASSQSNYGYTF
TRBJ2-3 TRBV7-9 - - TGTGCCAGCAGCTTAGCTGGGAGTTTAGATACGCAGTATTTT CASSLAGSLDTQYF
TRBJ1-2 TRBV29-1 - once TGCAGCGTCGCGGGGGGGGCCTCTATCGGCTACACCTTC CSVAGGASIGYTF
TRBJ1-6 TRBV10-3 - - TGTGCCATCAGTGATGGGGGTGGGAGGGTTAATTCACCCCTCCACTTT CAISDGGGRVNSPLHF
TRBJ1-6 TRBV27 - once TGTGCCAGCAGTTTACAATTTCGGGGTTTTAGCAATTCACCCCTCCACTTT CASSLQFRGFSNSPLHF
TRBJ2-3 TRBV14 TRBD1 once TGTGCCAGCAGCCAAGACGGACAGGGAAGGGATACGCAGTATTTT CASSQDGQGRDTQYF
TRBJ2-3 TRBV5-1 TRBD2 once TGCGCCAGCAGCTTGGACGCGGGGGGGCCCGATACGCAGTATTTT CASSLDAGGPDTQYF
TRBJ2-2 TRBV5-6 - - TGTGCCAGCAGCTTCGAAGGGGCGTCGAAGCTGTTTTTT CASSFEGASKLFF
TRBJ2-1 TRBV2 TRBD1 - TGTGCCAGCAGTGCGGACAGGGGGCTATACAATGAGCAGTTCTTC CASSADRGLYNEQFF
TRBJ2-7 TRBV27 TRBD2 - TGTGCCAGCAGCCCTAGCGGCCACTCCTACGAGCAGTACTTC CASSPSGHSYEQYF
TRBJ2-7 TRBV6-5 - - TGTGCCAGCAGCGGCAGGGGATCCGAGCAGTACTTC CASSGRGSEQYF
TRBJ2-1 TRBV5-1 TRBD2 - TGCGCCAGCAGCTTGGCCGAGACTAGCACAATCAATGAGCAGTTCTTC CASSLAETSTINEQFF
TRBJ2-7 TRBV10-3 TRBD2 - TGTGCCATCAGTGAGGGGGGACTAGCGGGACTCGAGCAGTACTTC CAISEGGLAGLEQYF
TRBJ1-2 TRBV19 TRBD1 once TGTGCCAGTAGTCGGGACAGAACCGGCGGCTACACCTTC CASSRDRTGGYTF
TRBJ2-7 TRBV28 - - TGTGCCAGCTATACGCAGGGGCCTCCCTACGAGCAGTACTTC CASYTQGPPYEQYF
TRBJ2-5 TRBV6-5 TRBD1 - TGTGCCAGCAGGGACACAGGGGTGGGGGAGACCCAGTACTTC CASRDTGVGETQYF
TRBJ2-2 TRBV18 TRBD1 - TGTGCCAGCTCACACGACAGGGGAGCGGACACCGGGGAGCTGTTTTTT CASSHDRGADTGELFF
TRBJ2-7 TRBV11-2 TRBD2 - TGTGCCAGCAGCGAACTAGCGGGGGGATACGAGCAGTACTTC CASSELAGGYEQYF
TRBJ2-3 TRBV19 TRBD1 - TGTGCCAGCCGGGACAGGGGAACAGATACGCAGTATTTT CASRDRGTDTQYF
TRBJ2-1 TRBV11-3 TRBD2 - TGTGCCAGCAGCTTAGTGACTAGCGGCTACAATGAGCAGTTCTTC CASSLVTSGYNEQFF
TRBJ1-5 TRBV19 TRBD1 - TGTGCCAGTAGTATAGAGGACAGGAGAAATCAGCCCCAGCATTTT CASSIEDRRNQPQHF
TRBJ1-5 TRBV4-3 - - TGCGCCAGCAGCCAAGACGCGGGGGCGAGCAATCAGCCCCAGCATTTT CASSQDAGASNQPQHF
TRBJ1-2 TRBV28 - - TGTGCCAGCAGGACCGGGAGCCTGTACGGCTACACCTTC CASRTGSLYGYTF
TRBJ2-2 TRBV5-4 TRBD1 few TGTGCCAGCAGCTTACGGACAGGGAATGACGGGGAGCTGTTTTTT CASSLRTGNDGELFF
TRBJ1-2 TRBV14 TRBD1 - TGTGCCAGCAGCCTGCGACAGGGGCTCTATGGCTACACCTTC CASSLRQGLYGYTF
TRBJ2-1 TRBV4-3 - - TGCGCCAGCAGCCAAGAAGCCCAGGGATACAATGAGCAGTTCTTC CASSQEAQGYNEQFF
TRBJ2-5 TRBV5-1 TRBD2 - TGCGCCAGCAGCTTCGGGGGGGCCCGAGAGACCCAGTACTTC CASSFGGARETQYF
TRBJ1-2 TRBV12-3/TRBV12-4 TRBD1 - TGTGCCAGCAGTGCGACAGGGGATGGCTACACCTTC CASSATGDGYTF
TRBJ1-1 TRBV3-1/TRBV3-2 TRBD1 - TGTGCCAGCAGCCTAGCAGGGGGCGACACTGAAGCTTTCTTT CASSLAGGDTEAFF
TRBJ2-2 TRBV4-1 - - TGCGCCAGCAGCCAAGATAGGAGGGCCGGGGAGCTGTTTTTT CASSQDRRAGELFF
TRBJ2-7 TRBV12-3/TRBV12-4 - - TGTGCCAGCACCCAGGGGACCTACGAGCAGTACTTC CASTQGTYEQYF
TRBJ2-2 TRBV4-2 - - TGTGCCAGCAGCCAAGTGGCCCCGCCGGAGCTGTTTTTT CASSQVAPPELFF